The source of this T cell receptor beta chain is a study of beta chain features in type 1 diabetes. Across the whole study: On cell yields, gender and age, patients and healthy donors were similar. General observations from the study: The naive, central memory and Treg TCRB repertoires looked more alike in patients than they did in healthy donors. Researchers report that Type 1 diabetes patients had moderately but significantly shorter TCRB CDR3s across all four CD4+ subsets.

Since all of the isolated RNA was reverse transcribed, expressed TCRB transcripts were what got sequenced. The table came from immunoSEQ multiplex PCR; TCRdb's copy has only in-frame clones and leaves some out. This repertoire shows more than 150,000 clones, about 9.1% found once; its top ten account for less than 3%. The sample holds a few counts of this clone. Its antigen is as yet unknown. V was pared by 8 bases and J by 0 bases, with 7 bases of the junction left unmatched. The CDR3 runs 14 residues. From germline, CDR1 is GTSNPN and CDR2 SVGIG (reference sequence). The TCR sequence derives from a woman younger than 35 in good health. This sequence joins TRBV30 and TRBJ1-3; 7 bases line up with TRBD1. Input material: central memory CD4+ T cells from blood. The CDR3 here is CAGYRDSSGNTIYF. DNA for the CDR3: TGTGCCGGATACAGGGACAGCTCTGGAAACACCATATATTTT.